A selection of T cell receptor beta chains follows, all from one sample in a study of blood T cell repertoires in COVID-19. Sequencing used immunoSEQ multiplex PCR; TCRdb keeps in-frame clones, though not all of them. The sample records approximately 80,000 clones, 75% to 85% being singletons. Material for sequencing was peripheral blood. The receptors derive from a human donor in a cohort sampled during active COVID-19. The CDR3 runs from the conserved cysteine through the conserved F or W.

j_call,v_call,cdr3_aa
TRBJ1-1,TRBV6-5,CASSYNGQGENEAFF
TRBJ2-7,TRBV2,CASSEAPGLVYEQYF
TRBJ2-3,TRBV7-9,CASSLASGGSDTQYF
TRBJ2-1,TRBV5-6,CASRLSWTSGGAVEQFF
TRBJ1-1,TRBV19,CASSSIRGGLTEAFF
TRBJ1-5,TRBV19,CASSRTPYSNQPQHF
TRBJ2-3,TRBV4-1,CASSRTSGGAEDTQYF
TRBJ2-1,TRBV5-1,CASSFAGGRDEQFF
TRBJ1-1,TRBV19,CASSPQGNTEAFF
TRBJ2-2,TRBV7-2,CASSLVSRGTGELFF
TRBJ2-7,TRBV19,CASSIDQAGGEQYF
TRBJ2-3,TRBV7-8,CASSLVARDTQYF
TRBJ2-1,TRBV19,CASSMQGLHNEQFF
TRBJ1-6,TRBV30,CACTPGQALSLHF
TRBJ1-2,TRBV30,CAWGSGTFDGYTF
TRBJ2-7,TRBV19,CASSTRGAQGGYEQYF
TRBJ1-1,TRBV6-2/TRBV6-3,CASSYRGSNTEAFF
TRBJ2-3,TRBV14,CASSPGSTDTQYF
TRBJ2-1,TRBV24-1,CATSGRSGTVKGNEQFF
TRBJ2-3,TRBV3-1/TRBV3-2,CASSQGARSGGVAQYF
TRBJ2-7,TRBV20-1,CSASYRGQYF
TRBJ1-4,TRBV5-1,CASSLTGGLEKLFF
TRBJ2-7,TRBV6-5,CATQRGGYEQYF
TRBJ2-2,TRBV7-8,CASSLVGAGELFF
TRBJ1-1,TRBV29-1,CSVGQAAMNTEVFF
TRBJ2-3,TRBV19,CASSIGQGGDTQYF
TRBJ1-1,TRBV30,CAWSVGTGNTEAFF
TRBJ1-2,TRBV29-1,CSVDYGYTF
TRBJ1-2,TRBV7-8,CASSLPPGQGEGYTF
TRBJ2-7,TRBV5-1,CASSLVDRRSYEQYF
TRBJ2-7,TRBV6-2/TRBV6-3,CASSYQTSGGDVFVEQYF
TRBJ2-7,TRBV2,CASRIRGAPNSGHEQYF
TRBJ2-1,TRBV3-1/TRBV3-2,CASTLSGGAQFF
TRBJ1-2,TRBV9,CASSPGQGNYGYTF
TRBJ1-2,TRBV4-1,CASSQDGGLPLDGYTF
TRBJ2-5,TRBV7-6,CASSLARASGHLAQYF
TRBJ1-1,TRBV10-1,CASSENRGDRGAFF
TRBJ2-1,TRBV7-8,CASSPYNEQFF
TRBJ1-2,TRBV7-9,CASSSSSEGYTF
TRBJ1-6,TRBV11-2,CASSFRDRANSPLHF
TRBJ2-7,TRBV19,CASSIEAGVPEQYF
TRBJ1-2,TRBV5-4,CASSSGGTVNLGYTF
TRBJ2-1,TRBV7-3,CASSLTGGGGPSSYNEQFF
TRBJ1-6,TRBV5-8,CASSLEAGGFSSPLHF
TRBJ2-4,TRBV2,CASSENRHSRYF
TRBJ2-5,TRBV18,CASSPPSGKTQYF
TRBJ1-1,TRBV7-9,CASSRATGVAFF
TRBJ1-1,TRBV9,CASSPRQGAFTEAFF
TRBJ2-5,TRBV19,CASSAGPGGTQYF
TRBJ2-5,TRBV5-4,CASSLGPSGEVGETQYF